This is a list of T cell receptor beta chains from one sample in a study of T cell responses to AZD1222 COVID-19 vaccine. Here immunoSEQ multiplex PCR was the method, and the copy in TCRdb shows in-frame clones only, minus some. The sample has around 44,000 clones, approximately 86% seen once. The sample was peripheral blood, taken 28 days after the second AZD1222 dose. The receptors come from an adult who received the AZD1222 COVID-19 vaccine. Both conserved end residues are part of each CDR3. D genes are given only for firm matches. A clone size is listed for some rows: how often the clone was seen (once, few, many), or a class if it is expanded.

V gene: TRBV29-1; J gene: TRBJ2-7; D gene: -; clone size: -; CDR3 protein: CSVAGSLEQYF; CDR3 DNA: TGCAGCGTAGCCGGGAGCCTGGAGCAGTACTTC
V gene: TRBV6-2/TRBV6-3; J gene: TRBJ2-1; D gene: TRBD1; clone size: -; CDR3 protein: CASSYSQGALNEQFF; CDR3 DNA: TGTGCCAGCAGTTACTCCCAGGGGGCGCTTAATGAGCAGTTCTTC
V gene: TRBV12-3/TRBV12-4; J gene: TRBJ2-1; D gene: -; clone size: -; CDR3 protein: CASSLTGYNEQFF; CDR3 DNA: TGTGCCAGCAGTTTAACCGGCTACAATGAGCAGTTCTTC
V gene: TRBV19; J gene: TRBJ1-2; D gene: TRBD1; clone size: -; CDR3 protein: CASSVQPGQHYGYTF; CDR3 DNA: TGTGCCAGTAGTGTTCAACCGGGACAGCACTATGGCTACACCTTC
V gene: TRBV5-1; J gene: TRBJ2-1; D gene: TRBD2; clone size: few; CDR3 protein: CASSSELAGVLQSSYNEQFF; CDR3 DNA: TGCGCCAGCAGCTCCGAACTAGCGGGAGTTCTCCAAAGCTCCTACAATGAGCAGTTCTTC
V gene: TRBV28; J gene: TRBJ2-7; D gene: -; clone size: -; CDR3 protein: CASRLGKGSYEQYF; CDR3 DNA: TGTGCCAGCAGGCTCGGGAAGGGTTCCTACGAGCAGTACTTC
V gene: TRBV24-1; J gene: TRBJ2-3; D gene: -; clone size: -; CDR3 protein: CATSDPGDTQYF; CDR3 DNA: TGTGCCACCAGTGATCCGGGGGATACGCAGTATTTT
V gene: TRBV5-5; J gene: TRBJ1-6; D gene: -; clone size: -; CDR3 protein: CASSLDSLDPPLHF; CDR3 DNA: TGTGCCAGCAGCCTGGACAGTCTCGATCCACCCCTCCACTTT
V gene: TRBV7-2; J gene: TRBJ2-7; D gene: -; clone size: -; CDR3 protein: CASSLFFRSEQYF; CDR3 DNA: TGTGCCAGCAGCTTATTTTTTCGGAGCGAGCAGTACTTC
V gene: TRBV5-6; J gene: TRBJ2-7; D gene: -; clone size: -; CDR3 protein: CASRVRDGYYEQYF; CDR3 DNA: TGTGCCAGCAGGGTTAGGGACGGTTACTACGAGCAGTACTTC
V gene: TRBV28; J gene: TRBJ1-5; D gene: -; clone size: few; CDR3 protein: CASRTQGNQPQHF; CDR3 DNA: TGTGCCAGCAGAACACAGGGAAATCAGCCCCAGCATTTT
V gene: TRBV5-1; J gene: TRBJ1-1; D gene: -; clone size: -; CDR3 protein: CASSLVLQNTEAFF; CDR3 DNA: TGCGCCAGCAGCTTAGTACTACAGAACACTGAAGCTTTCTTT
V gene: TRBV24-1; J gene: TRBJ2-1; D gene: TRBD2; clone size: -; CDR3 protein: CATSDFLAGAYNEQFF; CDR3 DNA: TGTGCCACCAGTGATTTCCTAGCGGGAGCCTACAATGAGCAGTTCTTC
V gene: TRBV12-5; J gene: TRBJ2-3; D gene: -; clone size: few; CDR3 protein: CASGHPQGTDTQYF; CDR3 DNA: TGTGCTAGTGGCCACCCGCAGGGCACAGATACGCAGTATTTT
V gene: TRBV7-9; J gene: TRBJ1-2; D gene: TRBD1; clone size: -; CDR3 protein: CASSLGQSYGYTF; CDR3 DNA: TGTGCCAGCAGCCTGGGACAGTCCTATGGCTACACCTTC
V gene: TRBV5-1; J gene: TRBJ2-1; D gene: TRBD2; clone size: -; CDR3 protein: CASSGTSGNYNEQFF; CDR3 DNA: TGCGCCAGCAGCGGGACTAGCGGGAACTACAATGAGCAGTTCTTC
V gene: TRBV28; J gene: TRBJ2-3; D gene: TRBD1; clone size: -; CDR3 protein: CASSSPGQGGTDTQYF; CDR3 DNA: TGTGCCAGCAGTTCCCCGGGACAGGGAGGTACAGATACGCAGTATTTT
V gene: TRBV6-5; J gene: TRBJ1-5; D gene: -; clone size: -; CDR3 protein: CASSYLSGTQPQHF; CDR3 DNA: TGTGCCAGCAGTTACCTATCAGGGACACAGCCCCAGCATTTT
V gene: TRBV6-5; J gene: TRBJ1-6; D gene: -; clone size: few; CDR3 protein: CASSYSNNNSPLHF; CDR3 DNA: TGTGCCAGCAGTTACTCGAACAATAATTCACCCCTCCACTTT
V gene: TRBV11-2; J gene: TRBJ2-2; D gene: -; clone size: -; CDR3 protein: CASRNTVPGELFF; CDR3 DNA: TGTGCCAGCAGGAATACTGTTCCCGGGGAGCTGTTTTTT
V gene: TRBV6-5; J gene: TRBJ2-1; D gene: -; clone size: -; CDR3 protein: CASSYSRLANEQFF; CDR3 DNA: TGTGCCAGCAGTTACTCGAGGTTAGCCAATGAGCAGTTCTTC
V gene: TRBV5-4; J gene: TRBJ1-2; D gene: -; clone size: -; CDR3 protein: CASSSGVWGDGYTF; CDR3 DNA: TGTGCCAGCAGCTCGGGGGTTTGGGGGGATGGCTACACCTTC
V gene: TRBV24-1; J gene: TRBJ2-7; D gene: TRBD2; clone size: -; CDR3 protein: CATSDSRVGRATYEQYF; CDR3 DNA: TGTGCCACCAGTGACTCCCGAGTAGGGAGGGCTACCTACGAGCAGTACTTC
V gene: TRBV7-9; J gene: TRBJ1-4; D gene: -; clone size: -; CDR3 protein: CASSLGAVNEKLFF; CDR3 DNA: TGTGCCAGCAGCTTAGGGGCAGTTAATGAAAAACTGTTTTTT
V gene: TRBV7-2; J gene: TRBJ1-6; D gene: -; clone size: -; CDR3 protein: CASSSARQRNSPLHF; CDR3 DNA: TGTGCCAGCAGCTCCGCCAGGCAGCGTAATTCACCCCTCCACTTT
V gene: TRBV7-2; J gene: TRBJ1-4; D gene: -; clone size: once; CDR3 protein: CASSQVTGTNEKLFF; CDR3 DNA: TGTGCCAGCAGCCAAGTCACGGGGACTAATGAAAAACTGTTTTTT
V gene: TRBV24-1; J gene: TRBJ2-7; D gene: -; clone size: -; CDR3 protein: CATSDSSYEQYF; CDR3 DNA: TGTGCCACCAGTGATTCCTCCTACGAGCAGTACTTC
V gene: TRBV29-1; J gene: TRBJ2-7; D gene: -; clone size: -; CDR3 protein: CSYKQNSYEQYF; CDR3 DNA: TGCAGCTATAAGCAAAACTCCTACGAGCAGTACTTC
V gene: TRBV28; J gene: TRBJ2-7; D gene: TRBD2; clone size: -; CDR3 protein: CASTLAVHYEQYF; CDR3 DNA: TGTGCCAGCACCCTAGCGGTGCACTACGAGCAGTACTTC
V gene: TRBV14; J gene: TRBJ1-1; D gene: -; clone size: -; CDR3 protein: CASSQGSVNTEAFF; CDR3 DNA: TGTGCCAGCAGCCAAGGGTCCGTGAACACTGAAGCTTTCTTT
V gene: TRBV9; J gene: TRBJ2-1; D gene: TRBD2; clone size: -; CDR3 protein: CASSVSGSTVNEQFF; CDR3 DNA: TGTGCCAGCAGCGTCAGCGGGAGTACCGTCAATGAGCAGTTCTTC
V gene: TRBV27; J gene: TRBJ2-6; D gene: TRBD1; clone size: -; CDR3 protein: CASSLAGTGPSSGANVLTF; CDR3 DNA: TGTGCCAGCAGTTTAGCCGGGACAGGTCCCAGCTCTGGGGCCAACGTCCTGACTTTC
V gene: TRBV5-8; J gene: TRBJ2-1; D gene: TRBD2; clone size: -; CDR3 protein: CASSPGTSGFGNEQFF; CDR3 DNA: TGTGCCAGCAGCCCTGGGACTAGCGGTTTCGGAAATGAGCAGTTCTTC
V gene: TRBV11-2; J gene: TRBJ1-6; D gene: -; clone size: -; CDR3 protein: CASSSQPGPNSPLHF; CDR3 DNA: TGTGCCAGCAGCTCTCAACCGGGTCCAAATTCACCCCTCCACTTT
V gene: TRBV6-2/TRBV6-3; J gene: TRBJ1-1; D gene: -; clone size: -; CDR3 protein: CASSYSAQGRENTEAFF; CDR3 DNA: TGTGCCAGCAGTTACTCCGCGCAGGGGCGGGAGAACACTGAAGCTTTCTTT
V gene: TRBV7-9; J gene: TRBJ2-3; D gene: -; clone size: once; CDR3 protein: CASSLRGVDLTDTQYF; CDR3 DNA: TGTGCCAGCAGCTTAAGAGGGGTTGACCTCACAGATACGCAGTATTTT
V gene: TRBV2; J gene: TRBJ1-1; D gene: -; clone size: -; CDR3 protein: CASEDSHTEAFF; CDR3 DNA: TGTGCCAGCGAGGACTCCCACACTGAAGCTTTCTTT
V gene: TRBV27; J gene: TRBJ2-3; D gene: TRBD1; clone size: once; CDR3 protein: CASSLTRDRGLTDTQYF; CDR3 DNA: TGTGCCAGCAGTTTAACCCGGGACAGGGGTCTCACAGATACGCAGTATTTT
V gene: TRBV6-5; J gene: TRBJ2-7; D gene: TRBD1; clone size: -; CDR3 protein: CASRSLQGIHEQYF; CDR3 DNA: TGTGCCTCCCGATCGTTACAGGGGATTCACGAGCAGTACTTC
V gene: TRBV11-2; J gene: TRBJ1-1; D gene: -; clone size: -; CDR3 protein: CASSLRLAEAFF; CDR3 DNA: TGTGCCAGCAGCTTAAGACTGGCTGAAGCTTTCTTT
V gene: TRBV3-1/TRBV3-2; J gene: TRBJ2-7; D gene: TRBD2; clone size: -; CDR3 protein: CASSLRSGRSYEQYF; CDR3 DNA: TGTGCCAGCAGCTTACGTAGCGGGAGGTCTTACGAGCAGTACTTC
V gene: TRBV28; J gene: TRBJ2-1; D gene: -; clone size: -; CDR3 protein: CASSFFFLGSEQFF; CDR3 DNA: TGTGCCAGCAGTTTTTTCTTTTTGGGCAGTGAGCAGTTCTTC
V gene: TRBV27; J gene: TRBJ1-1; D gene: -; clone size: -; CDR3 protein: CASILTQGSTEAFF; CDR3 DNA: TGTGCCAGCATTTTAACCCAGGGTAGCACTGAAGCTTTCTTT
V gene: TRBV7-2; J gene: TRBJ2-7; D gene: -; clone size: -; CDR3 protein: CASSLGRGTHEQYF; CDR3 DNA: TGTGCCAGCAGCTTAGGCAGGGGAACGCACGAGCAGTACTTC
V gene: TRBV29-1; J gene: TRBJ2-7; D gene: -; clone size: -; CDR3 protein: CSVSQQTVPVEQYF; CDR3 DNA: TGCAGCGTTTCACAACAGACAGTTCCGGTAGAGCAGTACTTC
V gene: TRBV4-1; J gene: TRBJ2-7; D gene: TRBD2; clone size: -; CDR3 protein: CASSQNTGTSGNEQYF; CDR3 DNA: TGCGCCAGCAGCCAAAATACCGGGACTAGCGGGAACGAGCAGTACTTC
V gene: TRBV29-1; J gene: TRBJ1-3; D gene: -; clone size: -; CDR3 protein: CSVSRDYSGNTIYF; CDR3 DNA: TGCAGCGTGTCGAGAGATTACTCTGGAAACACCATATATTTT
V gene: TRBV7-3; J gene: TRBJ2-1; D gene: -; clone size: -; CDR3 protein: CASSLEGQTYNEQFF; CDR3 DNA: TGTGCCAGCAGCTTAGAGGGACAAACCTACAATGAGCAGTTCTTC
V gene: TRBV10-3; J gene: TRBJ2-4; D gene: TRBD2; clone size: -; CDR3 protein: CAISDPPGLALGNIQYF; CDR3 DNA: TGTGCCATCAGTGACCCGCCCGGACTAGCGCTGGGAAACATTCAGTACTTC